Following are 24 T cell receptor beta chains from one sample sequenced in a study of CD8 T cells in ankylosing spondylitis. Findings and limits, study-wide: Blood from ankylosing spondylitis patients appeared to carry a characteristic roughly 8-variant TCR beta motif.

Which antigens these TCRs recognize remains unknown. One entry per CDR3 protein, called by TCRdb with MiXCR from the 5' RACE reads. The sample has 750,000 to 850,000 distinct CDR3 sequences; about 12% are singletons. Material for sequencing was blood, either unsorted or a sorted T cell fraction (not recorded which). The receptor source for this set is a male donor with ankylosing spondylitis.

The V and J genes are TRBV9 and TRBJ2-5, with D perhaps TRBD2 (7 bases). Between the trimmed V and J ends, which lost 3 bases and 0 bases, there was a span of 15 bases. Germline values: CDR1 SGDLS, CDR2 YYNGEE. The CDR3 has 16 amino acids. This CDR3 is CASSGGRGGNQETQYF. CDR3 DNA sequence: TGTGCCAGCAGCGGCGGAAGGGGGGGGAACCAAGAGACCCAGTACTTC.

This clonotype showed up just a few times. This chain links TRBV4-2 with TRBJ2-1; 11 nucleotides match TRBD2. The CDR3 is 16 residues long. V was pared by 4 bases and J by 9 bases, with 11 bases of the junction left unmatched. CDR1 is LGHNA and CDR2 is YNFKEQ in the germline V gene. This CDR3 is CASSLGLAETEGEQFF. The CDR3 bases are TGTGCCAGCAGCCTGGGACTAGCGGAGACGGAGGGTGAGCAGTTCTTC.

This clonotype came up many times. This rearrangement joins TRBV29-1 to TRBJ1-2; D is perhaps TRBD1 (5 bases). Per germline, CDR1 SQVTM and CDR2 ANQGSEA. Trimming took 5 bases from V and 3 from J, leaving 16 bases between them. The CDR3 is 14 amino acids. The CDR3: CSVTRAVPDYGYTF. The CDR3 nucleotides read TGCAGCGTTACCAGGGCAGTCCCAGACTATGGCTACACCTTC.

V usage is TRBV20-1 and J usage is TRBJ2-2; D is undetermined. V was pared by 1 base and J by 1 base, with 10 bases between. From germline, CDR1 is DFQATT and CDR2 SNEGSKA (reference sequence). The CDR3 runs 15 residues. CDR3 residues: CSARALPGNTGELFF. In nucleotides, the CDR3 is TGCAGTGCTAGAGCTCTGCCCGGGAACACCGGGGAGCTGTTTTTT.

Note on this clonotype: Its ends do not fully match the called genes, so a read error is possible. The chain links TRBV30 to TRBJ1-4; D not certain. The CDR3 has 13 amino acids. CDR1 and CDR2 (germline): GTSNPN, SVGIG (reference sequence). In DNA, the CDR3 is TGTGCCTGGGGTGTAGGAGGGTACGAAAAACTGTTTTTT. Residues: CAWGVGGYEKLFF.

This clonotype was observed at least ten times. For the CDR3, the DNA is TGCGCCAGCAGTCTTGGAGTATCGGACAATGAGCAGTTCTTC. Amino acid sequence: CASSLGVSDNEQFF. The chain joins TRBV10-1 to TRBJ2-1; no reliable D call. Germline V gene lookup returns CDR1 WNHNN and CDR2 SYGVQD (reference sequence). Trimming removed 5 bases at V and 5 bases at J, with 13 bases between. CDR3 size: 14 residues.

V usage is TRBV7-2 and J usage is TRBJ2-7, with unresolved D. The germline CDR1 and CDR2 sequences are SGHTA and FQGNSA. V gave up 1 base and J gave up 1 base, with 8 bases separating them. This CDR3 spans 14 amino acids. The CDR3 sequence: CASSLVYGSYEQYF. CDR3 sequence (DNA): TGTGCCAGCAGCTTAGTGTATGGGTCCTACGAGCAGTACTTC. Complete variable domain (other parts from reference TRBV7-2 and TRBJ2-7): GAGVSQSPSNKVTEKGKDVELRCDPISGHTALYWYRQSLGQGLEFLIYFQGNSAPDKSGLPSDRFSAERTGGSVSTLTIQRTQQEDSAVYLCASSLVYGSYEQYFGPGTRLTVT.

The chain couples TRBV5-1 to TRBJ2-2; D is perhaps TRBD2 (6 bases). V lost 1 base to trimming and J lost 4 bases, with 14 bases between them. The CDR3 has 16 amino acids. CDR1 and CDR2 from the germline V gene are SGHRS and YFSETQ. Written as DNA, the CDR3 is TGCGCCAGCAGCTTGATAGGAGGGACCGTCACCGGGGAGCTGTTTTTT. This codes for CASSLIGGTVTGELFF.

This clonotype was picked up a small number of times. The chain uses TRBV18 and TRBJ1-2; D is perhaps TRBD1 (5 bases). Germline V gene lookup returns CDR1 KGHSH and CDR2 LQKENI. The CDR3 is made up of 14 amino acids. Trimming cost V 1 base and J 8 bases, with 14 bases left between them. This CDR3 reads CASSPQGIHNGYTF. The CDR3 region has the DNA TGTGCCAGCTCACCACAGGGGATTCATAACGGCTACACCTTC.

This clonotype was detected a few times. The chain is built from TRBV27 and TRBJ1-1, with D perhaps TRBD1 (5 bases). CDR3 length equals 15 residues. CDR1 MNHEY and CDR2 SMNVEV come from the germline V gene (reference sequence). Trimming removed 5 bases from V and 2 bases from J, with 15 bases in between. The CDR3 region is CASSLRPGINTEAFF. The CDR3 DNA reads TGTGCCAGCAGTCTACGTCCAGGGATAAACACTGAAGCTTTCTTT.

This clonotype was found a few times. The J gene is TRBJ1-2, the V gene TRBV27; D is uncertain. The length of the CDR3 is 14 residues. Germline CDR1 reads MNHEY; CDR2 reads SMNVEV (reference sequence). V lost 11 bases and J lost 4, with 20 bases in between. The DNA of the CDR3 is TGTGCCGGCGACTTTTGGCGACGCGGCTATGGCTACACCTTC. Protein: CAGDFWRRGYGYTF.

This clonotype has ten or more counts. The V and J genes are TRBV7-8 and TRBJ1-1; weak D call: TRBD1 (6 bases). The germline V gene has CDR1 SGHVS and CDR2 FQNEAQ. The CDR3 covers 15 residues. Trimming took 5 bases from V and 5 from J, leaving 18 bases between them. The DNA for the CDR3 is TGTGCCAGCAGCCGAAACCGGGTCCAGGGGACTGAAGCTTTCTTT. Amino acid sequence: CASSRNRVQGTEAFF.

This sequence joins TRBV20-1 and TRBJ1-2; 7 nucleotides agree with TRBD1. Germline assignment: CDR1 DFQATT and CDR2 SNEGSKA (reference sequence). CDR3 length: 14 residues. Unmatched junction bases numbered 7, after V lost 1 base and J lost 5 bases. CDR3 protein: CSARGAGGRYGYTF. In nucleotides, the CDR3 is TGCAGTGCTAGAGGCGCAGGGGGAAGGTATGGCTACACCTTC.

This clonotype was observed a handful of times. The chain joins TRBV11-2 to TRBJ2-5; 9 bases are a match to TRBD1. Trimming removed 5 bases from V and 5 bases from J; junction bases left unmatched: 12. This CDR3 contains 16 residues. CDR1 SGHAT and CDR2 FQNNGV come from the germline V gene. CDR3 coding DNA: TGTGCCAGCAGCCAGAAGCTGGGACAGGGCAGGGAGACCCAGTACTTC. Its protein product is CASSQKLGQGRETQYF. The full variable domain, its missing parts supplied by reference TRBV11-2 and TRBJ2-5, is EAGVAQSPRYKIIEKRQSVAFWCNPISGHATLYWYQQILGQGPKLLIQFQNNGVVDDSQLPKDRFSAERLKGVDSTLKIQPAKLEDSAVYLCASSQKLGQGRETQYFGPGTRLLVL.

This clonotype has ten or more counts. The chain combines TRBV7-9 with TRBJ1-2; no clear D. The ends were cut back, 5 bases at V and 4 bases at J, with 11 bases in the middle. This CDR3 comprises 13 residues. Germline CDR1 and CDR2: SEHNR and FQNEAQ (reference sequence). The CDR3 sequence: CASSPTGAYGYTF. In DNA, the CDR3 is TGTGCCAGCAGCCCGACGGGAGCCTATGGCTACACCTTC.

This clonotype has just a few counts. This chain connects TRBV5-1 to TRBJ1-1; D is uncertain. V was clipped by 4 bases and J by 3 bases, with 13 bases between them. Germline V lookup: CDR1 SGHRS, CDR2 YFSETQ. The CDR3 runs to 14 residues. CDR3 sequence reads: CASSPTSYYTEAFF. DNA of the CDR3: TGCGCCAGCAGCCCCACAAGTTACTACACTGAAGCTTTCTTT.

This chain links TRBV20-1 with TRBJ1-5, with TRBD1 identical over 7 bases. The CDR3 totals 13 residues. Germline-derived CDR1 and CDR2 are DFQATT and SNEGSKA (reference sequence). V was pared by 7 bases and J by 6 bases, with 9 bases of the junction left unmatched. CDR3 residues: CSVFLQGRQPQHF. The CDR3 DNA follows: TGCAGTGTGTTTCTACAGGGGCGTCAGCCCCAGCATTTT.

This clonotype showed up many times. The V gene is TRBV6-5, the J gene TRBJ2-5; TRBD1 might be the D (6 bases). V shed 0 bases and J shed 3 bases, with 8 bases lying between them. Per germline, CDR1 MNHEY and CDR2 SVGAGI. The CDR3 runs to 14 residues. For the CDR3, the DNA is TGTGCCAGCAGTTACTCGAGGGGGAAAGAGACCCAGTACTTC. Translated: CASSYSRGKETQYF.

This clonotype appeared many times. The chain recombines TRBV5-5 with TRBJ1-1; D ambiguous. Between the trimmed V and J ends, which lost 2 bases and 0 bases, there was a span of 8 bases. The CDR3 is 14 amino acids. The germline gives CDR1 SGHKS, CDR2 YYEKEE (reference sequence). CDR3 nucleotide sequence: TGTGCCAGCAGCTTTTCAACTCTGAACACTGAAGCTTTCTTT. As protein: CASSFSTLNTEAFF.

The chain combines TRBV19 with TRBJ1-2; weak D call: TRBD1 (6 bases). Germline V gene data show CDR1 as LNHDA and CDR2 as SQIVND (reference sequence). The CDR3 length is 14 residues. The V end lost 7 bases, the J end lost 7 bases, and 19 bases lay between the germline ends. DNA of the CDR3: TGTGCCAGTAACCAACAGGGCTACACAGCTGGCTACACCTTC. Amino acids: CASNQQGYTAGYTF.

There are many counts of this clonotype. The chain combines TRBV20-1 with TRBJ1-3; D is unclear. Germline CDR1 DFQATT, CDR2 SNEGSKA (reference sequence). The CDR3 is made up of 13 amino acids. Trimming took off 5 bases at V and 7 bases at J, with 15 bases between the two ends. The CDR3 loop is CSAYPGGRNTIYF. The CDR3 DNA sequence: TGCAGTGCTTATCCGGGAGGAAGGAACACCATATATTTT.

This rearrangement joins TRBV24-1 to TRBJ2-5; TRBD1 might be the D (7 bases). This CDR3 region has 15 residues. Trimming pared 3 bases from V and 3 bases from J, leaving 13 bases between. CDR1 and CDR2 (germline): KGHDR, SFDVKD. The CDR3 nucleotides are TGTGCCACCAGTGATCCCCAGGGGGGTAAAGAGACCCAGTACTTC. Its protein product is CATSDPQGGKETQYF.

This clonotype was observed a few times. The chain is built from TRBV29-1 and TRBJ1-2; 10 nucleotides line up with TRBD1. Germline CDR1 is SQVTM and CDR2 is ANQGSEA. With V trimmed by 6 bases and J by 10 bases, 8 bases remained unmatched. The CDR3 runs 12 residues. The CDR3: CSVGDRGLVYTF. The CDR3 DNA sequence: TGCAGCGTGGGCGACAGGGGGCTCGTCTACACCTTC.

The chain joins TRBV27 to TRBJ2-5, with D perhaps matching TRBD2 (6 bases). CDR3 length equals 13 residues. Germline V gene sequence: CDR1 MNHEY, CDR2 SMNVEV (reference sequence). With 8 bases removed from V and 7 bases from J, the gap between germline ends came to 17 bases. The CDR3 region has the DNA TGTGCCAGCCGGAGGGCCGGGTTAGGGACCCAGTACTTC. Its protein is CASRRAGLGTQYF.